The sequence of this T cell receptor beta chain was determined in a study of T cell responses to AZD1222 COVID-19 vaccine. Study-level findings and limits: Baseline testing showed seropositivity in only 6 or 7 AZD1222 recipients. Rises in breadth and depth of Spike-specific TCRs came after two AZD1222 doses.

Germline V gene data show CDR1 as GTSNPN and CDR2 as SVGIG (reference sequence). This CDR3 has 14 amino acids. Trimming took 5 bases from V and 0 from J, leaving 11 bases between them. This clone occurred once. Its antigen is undetermined. Repertoires were generated with immunoSEQ multiplex PCR, while TCRdb's copy carries only in-frame clones and drops some. The table includes 150,000 to 200,000 clones, 88% detected once. The sequenced sample was peripheral blood, obtained 28 days after the second AZD1222 dose. The chain employs TRBV30 and TRBJ2-1; D possibly corresponds to TRBD1 (5 bases). The clonotype was recovered from an adult who received the AZD1222 COVID-19 vaccine. CDR3 DNA sequence: TGTGCCTGGTCAGGACAAATCTCCTACAATGAGCAGTTCTTC. Encoded protein: CAWSGQISYNEQFF.